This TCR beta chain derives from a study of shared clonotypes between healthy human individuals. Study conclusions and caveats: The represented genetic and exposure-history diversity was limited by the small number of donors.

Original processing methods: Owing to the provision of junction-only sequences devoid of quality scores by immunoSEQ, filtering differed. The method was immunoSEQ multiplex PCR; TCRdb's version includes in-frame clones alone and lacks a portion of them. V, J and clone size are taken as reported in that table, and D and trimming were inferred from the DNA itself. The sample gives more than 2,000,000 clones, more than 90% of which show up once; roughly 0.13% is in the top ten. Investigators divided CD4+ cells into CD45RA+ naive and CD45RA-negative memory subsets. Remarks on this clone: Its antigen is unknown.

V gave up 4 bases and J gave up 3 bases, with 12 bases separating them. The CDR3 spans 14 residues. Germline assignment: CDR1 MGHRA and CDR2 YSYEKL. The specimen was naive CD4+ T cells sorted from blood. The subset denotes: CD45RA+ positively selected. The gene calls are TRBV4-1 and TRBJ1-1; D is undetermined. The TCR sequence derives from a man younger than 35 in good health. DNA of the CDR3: TGCGCCAGCAGCCGGACCGGGGTGGACACTGAAGCTTTCTTT. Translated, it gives CASSRTGVDTEAFF.